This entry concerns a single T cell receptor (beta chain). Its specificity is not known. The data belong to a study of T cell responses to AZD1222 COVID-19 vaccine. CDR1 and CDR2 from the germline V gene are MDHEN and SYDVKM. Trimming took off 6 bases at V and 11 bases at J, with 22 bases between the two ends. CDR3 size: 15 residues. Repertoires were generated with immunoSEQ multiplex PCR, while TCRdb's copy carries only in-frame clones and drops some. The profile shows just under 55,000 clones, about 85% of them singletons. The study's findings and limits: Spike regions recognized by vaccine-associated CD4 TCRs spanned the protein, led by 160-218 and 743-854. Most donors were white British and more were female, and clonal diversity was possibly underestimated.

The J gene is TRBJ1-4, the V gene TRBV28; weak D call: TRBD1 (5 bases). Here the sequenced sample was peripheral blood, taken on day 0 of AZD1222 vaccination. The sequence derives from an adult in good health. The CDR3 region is CASSPGGRVFGKLFF. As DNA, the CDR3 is TGTGCCAGCAGCCCTGGGGGACGGGTTTTCGGTAAACTGTTTTTT.